A few counts support the clone carrying this T cell receptor (beta chain). Its target is unknown. This sample was included in a study of cytomegalovirus exposure and HLA in healthy donors. Study-level findings and limits: A few chains linked to CMV were shown in vitro to be specific for CMV antigens. Later work found most CMV-associated TCR beta chains apparently HLA-restricted. Sequencing probably produced one cluster of sequence variants that were highly shared.

Primers for the PCR totalled 60 Vbeta and 13 Jbeta. Authors' data handling: Around 83 million unique TCR beta chains, roughly 12 million shared, were counted in a later analysis. Only in-frame clones appear in the TCRdb table, and some are missing; sequencing was by immunoSEQ multiplex PCR. Clonal size and the V and J genes are those of that table, whereas D and trimming came from the DNA. This table has 100,000 to 150,000 clones, 17% appearing once. CDR1 and CDR2 (germline): SEHNR, FQNEAQ (reference sequence). J was trimmed by 4 bases and V by 3 bases; bases with no gene match: 5. The CDR3 is 14 residues long.

V usage is TRBV7-9 and J usage is TRBJ2-7; 8 nucleotides agree with TRBD1. The sample was PBMCs. The receptor's source is a female donor in good health and CMV-seropositive. The CDR3 nucleotides read TGTGCCAGCAGCTTGGGACAGGAACTTTACGAGCAGTACTTC. Protein sequence: CASSLGQELYEQYF.